A selection of T cell receptor beta chains follows, all from one sample in a study of T cell responses to AZD1222 COVID-19 vaccine. Using immunoSEQ multiplex PCR, the repertoire was profiled, and TCRdb retains in-frame clones only, with some absent. Of 100,000 to 150,000 clones listed, over 75% were seen once; the top ten hold around 6.2%. Material: peripheral blood, obtained on day 0 of AZD1222 vaccination. The source of these receptors is an adult in good health. CDR3s include the opening cysteine and the closing phenylalanine or tryptophan. For some rows the clone size is stated as once, few or many, or as a class when expanded; others skip it.

>NA|TRBV4-3|TRBJ1-2
CASSQAGLSGGTAEYGYTF
>NA|TRBV4-2|TRBJ2-3
CASSQEGGGSSTDTQYF
>NA|TRBV3-1/TRBV3-2|TRBJ2-7
CASSQDRAYEQYF
>NA|TRBV7-2|TRBJ2-1
CASSPRDRGYNEQFF
>NA|TRBV4-2|TRBJ2-5
CASSKGGAQFQETQYF
>NA|TRBV18|TRBJ1-5
CASSPGRGNQPQHF
>few|TRBV28|TRBJ1-1
CASSSPYGAFF
>NA|TRBV16|TRBJ1-5
CASSHAGDTNQPQHF
>NA|TRBV6-1|TRBJ2-1
CASSEGGTAYNEQFF
>NA|TRBV4-3|TRBJ1-2
CASSRDRAYGYTF
>NA|TRBV15|TRBJ1-1
CATKSLGLMNTEAFF
>NA|TRBV6-5|TRBJ2-5
CASSINRVQETQYF
>NA|TRBV11-2|TRBJ1-1
CASTGIRSGEGAEAFF
>few|TRBV19|TRBJ2-5
CATSGGVWETQYF
>once|TRBV6-1|TRBJ1-4
CASRLTGGNEKLFF
>NA|TRBV10-3|TRBJ1-1
CAISESFLDGNTEAFF
>NA|TRBV4-1|TRBJ2-1
CASSPTGGGDNEQFF
>NA|TRBV7-2|TRBJ2-3
CASSFLRGGTDTQYF
>NA|TRBV9|TRBJ1-6
CASSVGGGNYNSPLHF
>NA|TRBV4-3|TRBJ1-1
CASSQELQLYAMNTEAFF
>NA|TRBV24-1|TRBJ1-3
CATSGGSSGNTIYF
>NA|TRBV6-5|TRBJ2-7
CASSNYGNYEQYF
>NA|TRBV5-5|TRBJ1-5
CASSLGTGRVNQPQHF
>NA|TRBV7-9|TRBJ2-6
CASSSTVTNSGANVLTF
>NA|TRBV6-5|TRBJ2-3
CASHRGRESDTQYF
>NA|TRBV9|TRBJ2-1
CASSQGYNEQFF
>NA|TRBV6-5|TRBJ2-3
CASSQTGAHTDTQYF
>NA|TRBV2|TRBJ1-6
CASSTGPLDSPLHF
>NA|TRBV28|TRBJ2-3
CASSCDRGNTDTQYF
>NA|TRBV2|TRBJ2-1
CASSDLRNEQFF
>NA|TRBV2|TRBJ2-5
CASSDGVAKTQYF
>NA|TRBV6-6|TRBJ1-2
CASSPWGGGYGYTF
>NA|TRBV28|TRBJ1-4
CASSLSGLNEKLFF
>few|TRBV6-1|TRBJ2-1
CASSDQGNYNEQFF
>NA|TRBV19|TRBJ1-1
CASSIGGQWNTEAFF
>NA|TRBV6-2/TRBV6-3|TRBJ2-7
CASSSISGGRSYEQYF
>NA|TRBV18|TRBJ2-2
CASSPPSLDTGELFF
>NA|TRBV6-5|TRBJ2-7
CASRDSGLYEQYF
>NA|TRBV27|TRBJ1-5
CASRRLQGAVSNQPQHF
>NA|TRBV3-1/TRBV3-2|TRBJ2-7
CASSQVVAGSYEQYF
>few|TRBV7-2|TRBJ1-1
CASSLAAQVGEAFF
>NA|TRBV23-1|TRBJ2-2
CASSHPQLDDTGELFF
>NA|TRBV7-9|TRBJ1-1
CAIPGHLNTEAFF
>NA|TRBV6-5|TRBJ1-2
CASMRQESIGGYTF
>NA|TRBV6-2/TRBV6-3|TRBJ2-1
CASSYQGQHNEQFF
>once|TRBV28|TRBJ1-5
CASRGDDGRTQPQHF
>NA|TRBV29-1|TRBJ2-1
CSVGTGREQFF
>NA|TRBV30|TRBJ2-1
CACRPRTPRDEQFF
>NA|TRBV11-2|TRBJ2-7
CASSPVTDEQYF
>NA|TRBV19|TRBJ2-1
CASTETRYSYNEQFF
>NA|TRBV3-1/TRBV3-2|TRBJ2-2
CASSQGIAGSGELFF
>NA|TRBV5-1|TRBJ1-6
CASSFGGNNSPLHF
>NA|TRBV14|TRBJ2-6
CASSQDRGTGLISGANVLTF
>few|TRBV11-2|TRBJ1-1
CASSLWGQGVTEAFF